This T cell receptor (beta chain) was identified in a study of blood T cell repertoires in COVID-19. Study context: From T cells, B-cell-depleted T cells, or PBMCs came the material, which was cDNA or gDNA.

Source study methods: Amplification with reference gene primers provided the estimates of nucleated cell counts. Repertoires were generated with immunoSEQ multiplex PCR, while TCRdb's copy carries only in-frame clones and drops some. V and J calls and clone size follow that table, whereas D and trimming were derived from the DNA. This table holds about 260,000 clones, 85% to 90% found once. CDR3 size: 14 residues. Germline V lookup: CDR1 SQVTM, CDR2 ANQGSEA. Trimming removed 2 bases from V and 0 bases from J, with 11 bases in between. The chain has TRBV29-1 and TRBJ2-7; perhaps TRBD2 as D (5 bases). This TCR came from a woman in her thirties or forties who had recovered from COVID-19. The sample taken for sequencing was peripheral blood. The CDR3 loop is CSVELQAGSYEQYF. The CDR3 bases are TGCAGCGTTGAACTCCAGGCGGGCTCCTACGAGCAGTACTTC.